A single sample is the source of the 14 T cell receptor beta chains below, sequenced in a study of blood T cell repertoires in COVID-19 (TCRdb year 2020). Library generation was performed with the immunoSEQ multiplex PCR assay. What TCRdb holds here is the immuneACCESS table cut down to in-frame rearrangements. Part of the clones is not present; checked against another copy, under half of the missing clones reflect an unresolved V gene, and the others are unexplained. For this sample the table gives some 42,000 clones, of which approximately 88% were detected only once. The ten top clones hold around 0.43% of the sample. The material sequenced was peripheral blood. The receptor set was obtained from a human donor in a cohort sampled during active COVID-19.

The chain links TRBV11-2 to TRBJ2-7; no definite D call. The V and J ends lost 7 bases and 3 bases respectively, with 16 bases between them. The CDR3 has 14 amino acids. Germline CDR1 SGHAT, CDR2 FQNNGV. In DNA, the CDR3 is TGTGCCAGCACCCCTAAGGCCGGAGTCTACGAGCAGTACTTC. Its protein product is CASTPKAGVYEQYF.

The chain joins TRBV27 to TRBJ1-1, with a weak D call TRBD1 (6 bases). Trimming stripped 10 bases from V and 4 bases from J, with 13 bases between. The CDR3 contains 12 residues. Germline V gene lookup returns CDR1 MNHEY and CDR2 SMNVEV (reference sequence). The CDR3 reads CATRGAGTEAFF. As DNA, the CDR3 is TGTGCCACCCGGGGGGCGGGCACTGAAGCTTTCTTT.

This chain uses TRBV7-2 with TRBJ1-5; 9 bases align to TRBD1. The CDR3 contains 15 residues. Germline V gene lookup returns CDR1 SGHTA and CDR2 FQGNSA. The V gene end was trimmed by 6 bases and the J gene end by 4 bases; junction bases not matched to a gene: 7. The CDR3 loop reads CASSSDRGMNQPQHF. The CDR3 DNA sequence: TGTGCCAGCAGTTCCGACAGGGGGATGAATCAGCCCCAGCATTTT.

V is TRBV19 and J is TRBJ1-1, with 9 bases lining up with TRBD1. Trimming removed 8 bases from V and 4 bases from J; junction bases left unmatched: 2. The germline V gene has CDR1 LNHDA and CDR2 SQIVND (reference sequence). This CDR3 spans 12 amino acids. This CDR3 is CASLTGGTEAFF. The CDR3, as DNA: TGTGCCAGTTTGACAGGGGGCACTGAAGCTTTCTTT.

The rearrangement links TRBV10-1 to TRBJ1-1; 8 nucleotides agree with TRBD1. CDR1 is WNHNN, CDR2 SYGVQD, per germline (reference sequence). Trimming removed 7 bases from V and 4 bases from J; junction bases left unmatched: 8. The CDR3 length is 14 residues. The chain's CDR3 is CASTRDRSSTEAFF. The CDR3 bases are TGCGCCAGCACGAGGGACAGGTCGTCCACTGAAGCTTTCTTT.

The CDR3 region has the DNA TGTGCCAGCAGCTTAGTTGGCGGGTCTGAAGCTTTCTTT. The encoded protein is CASSLVGGSEAFF. The gene calls are TRBV13 and TRBJ1-1; D call uncertain. Germline V gene sequence: CDR1 PRHDT, CDR2 FYEKMQ (reference sequence). This CDR3 region has 13 residues. The germline V and J ends were trimmed by 1 base and 6 bases, with 9 bases remaining between them.

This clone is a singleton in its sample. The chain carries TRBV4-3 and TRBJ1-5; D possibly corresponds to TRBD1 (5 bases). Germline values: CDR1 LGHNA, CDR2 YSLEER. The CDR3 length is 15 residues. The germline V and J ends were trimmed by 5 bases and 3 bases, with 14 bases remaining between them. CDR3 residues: CASSRGLSSNQPQHF. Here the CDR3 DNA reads TGCGCCAGCAGCAGGGGTCTTAGCTCCAATCAGCCCCAGCATTTT.

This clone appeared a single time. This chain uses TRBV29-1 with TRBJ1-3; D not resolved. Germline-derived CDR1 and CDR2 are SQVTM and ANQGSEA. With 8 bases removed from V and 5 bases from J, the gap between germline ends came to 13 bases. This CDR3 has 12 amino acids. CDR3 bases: TGCAGCATTACTGGAGGAAGAAACACCATATATTTT. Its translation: CSITGGRNTIYF. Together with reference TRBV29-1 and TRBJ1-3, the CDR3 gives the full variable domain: SAVISQKPSRDICQRGTSLTIQCQVDSQVTMMFWYRQQPGQSLTLIATANQGSEATYESGFVIDKFPISRPNLTFSTLTVSNMSPEDSSIYLCSITGGRNTIYFGEGSWLTVV.

In nucleotides, the CDR3 is TGCGCCAGCAGCCAAGGTGGTAGGGGGAACACTGAAGCTTTCTTT. As protein: CASSQGGRGNTEAFF. The chain couples TRBV4-1 to TRBJ1-1; weak D call: TRBD1 (5 bases). V lost 1 base to trimming and J lost 1 base, with 10 bases between them. Germline lookup yields CDR1 MGHRA and CDR2 YSYEKL. The CDR3 runs to 15 residues.

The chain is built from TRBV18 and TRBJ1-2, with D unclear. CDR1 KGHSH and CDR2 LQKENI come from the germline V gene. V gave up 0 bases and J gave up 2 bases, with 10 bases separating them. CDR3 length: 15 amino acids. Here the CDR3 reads CASSPPVTANYGYTF. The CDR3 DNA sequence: TGTGCCAGCTCACCACCGGTCACAGCAAACTATGGCTACACCTTC.

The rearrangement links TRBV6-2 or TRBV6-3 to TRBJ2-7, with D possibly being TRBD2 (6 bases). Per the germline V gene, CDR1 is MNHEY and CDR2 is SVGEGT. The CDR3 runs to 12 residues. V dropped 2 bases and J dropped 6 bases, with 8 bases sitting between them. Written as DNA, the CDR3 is TGTGCCAGCAGTTACCCCGGGGGCGAGCAGTACTTC. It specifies CASSYPGGEQYF.

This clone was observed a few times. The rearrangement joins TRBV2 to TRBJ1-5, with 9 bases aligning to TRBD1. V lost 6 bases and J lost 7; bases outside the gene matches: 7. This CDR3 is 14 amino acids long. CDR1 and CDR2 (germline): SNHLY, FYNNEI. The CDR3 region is CASSGQGREQPQHF. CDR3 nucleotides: TGTGCCAGCAGCGGACAGGGGCGGGAGCAGCCCCAGCATTTT.

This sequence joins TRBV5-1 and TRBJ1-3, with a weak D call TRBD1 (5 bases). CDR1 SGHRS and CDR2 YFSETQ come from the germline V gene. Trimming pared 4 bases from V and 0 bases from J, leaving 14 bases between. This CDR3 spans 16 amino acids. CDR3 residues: CASSPKGFGSGNTIYF. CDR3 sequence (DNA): TGCGCCAGCAGCCCCAAGGGGTTCGGCTCTGGAAACACCATATATTTT. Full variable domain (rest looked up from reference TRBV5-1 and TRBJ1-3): KAGVTQTPRYLIKTRGQQVTLSCSPISGHRSVSWYQQTPGQGLQFLFEYFSETQRNKGNFPGRFSGRQFSNSRSEMNVSTLELGDSALYLCASSPKGFGSGNTIYFGEGSWLTVV.

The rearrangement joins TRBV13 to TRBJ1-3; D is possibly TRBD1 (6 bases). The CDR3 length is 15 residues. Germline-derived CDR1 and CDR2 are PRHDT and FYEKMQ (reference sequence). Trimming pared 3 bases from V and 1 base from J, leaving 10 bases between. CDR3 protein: CASSFGQLSGNTIYF. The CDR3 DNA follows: TGTGCCAGCAGCTTCGGACAGTTATCTGGAAACACCATATATTTT. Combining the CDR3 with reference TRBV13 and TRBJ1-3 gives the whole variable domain AAGVIQSPRHLIKEKRETATLKCYPIPRHDTVYWYQQGPGQDPQFLISFYEKMQSDKGSIPDRFSAQQFSDYHSELNMSSLELGDSALYFCASSFGQLSGNTIYFGEGSWLTVV.